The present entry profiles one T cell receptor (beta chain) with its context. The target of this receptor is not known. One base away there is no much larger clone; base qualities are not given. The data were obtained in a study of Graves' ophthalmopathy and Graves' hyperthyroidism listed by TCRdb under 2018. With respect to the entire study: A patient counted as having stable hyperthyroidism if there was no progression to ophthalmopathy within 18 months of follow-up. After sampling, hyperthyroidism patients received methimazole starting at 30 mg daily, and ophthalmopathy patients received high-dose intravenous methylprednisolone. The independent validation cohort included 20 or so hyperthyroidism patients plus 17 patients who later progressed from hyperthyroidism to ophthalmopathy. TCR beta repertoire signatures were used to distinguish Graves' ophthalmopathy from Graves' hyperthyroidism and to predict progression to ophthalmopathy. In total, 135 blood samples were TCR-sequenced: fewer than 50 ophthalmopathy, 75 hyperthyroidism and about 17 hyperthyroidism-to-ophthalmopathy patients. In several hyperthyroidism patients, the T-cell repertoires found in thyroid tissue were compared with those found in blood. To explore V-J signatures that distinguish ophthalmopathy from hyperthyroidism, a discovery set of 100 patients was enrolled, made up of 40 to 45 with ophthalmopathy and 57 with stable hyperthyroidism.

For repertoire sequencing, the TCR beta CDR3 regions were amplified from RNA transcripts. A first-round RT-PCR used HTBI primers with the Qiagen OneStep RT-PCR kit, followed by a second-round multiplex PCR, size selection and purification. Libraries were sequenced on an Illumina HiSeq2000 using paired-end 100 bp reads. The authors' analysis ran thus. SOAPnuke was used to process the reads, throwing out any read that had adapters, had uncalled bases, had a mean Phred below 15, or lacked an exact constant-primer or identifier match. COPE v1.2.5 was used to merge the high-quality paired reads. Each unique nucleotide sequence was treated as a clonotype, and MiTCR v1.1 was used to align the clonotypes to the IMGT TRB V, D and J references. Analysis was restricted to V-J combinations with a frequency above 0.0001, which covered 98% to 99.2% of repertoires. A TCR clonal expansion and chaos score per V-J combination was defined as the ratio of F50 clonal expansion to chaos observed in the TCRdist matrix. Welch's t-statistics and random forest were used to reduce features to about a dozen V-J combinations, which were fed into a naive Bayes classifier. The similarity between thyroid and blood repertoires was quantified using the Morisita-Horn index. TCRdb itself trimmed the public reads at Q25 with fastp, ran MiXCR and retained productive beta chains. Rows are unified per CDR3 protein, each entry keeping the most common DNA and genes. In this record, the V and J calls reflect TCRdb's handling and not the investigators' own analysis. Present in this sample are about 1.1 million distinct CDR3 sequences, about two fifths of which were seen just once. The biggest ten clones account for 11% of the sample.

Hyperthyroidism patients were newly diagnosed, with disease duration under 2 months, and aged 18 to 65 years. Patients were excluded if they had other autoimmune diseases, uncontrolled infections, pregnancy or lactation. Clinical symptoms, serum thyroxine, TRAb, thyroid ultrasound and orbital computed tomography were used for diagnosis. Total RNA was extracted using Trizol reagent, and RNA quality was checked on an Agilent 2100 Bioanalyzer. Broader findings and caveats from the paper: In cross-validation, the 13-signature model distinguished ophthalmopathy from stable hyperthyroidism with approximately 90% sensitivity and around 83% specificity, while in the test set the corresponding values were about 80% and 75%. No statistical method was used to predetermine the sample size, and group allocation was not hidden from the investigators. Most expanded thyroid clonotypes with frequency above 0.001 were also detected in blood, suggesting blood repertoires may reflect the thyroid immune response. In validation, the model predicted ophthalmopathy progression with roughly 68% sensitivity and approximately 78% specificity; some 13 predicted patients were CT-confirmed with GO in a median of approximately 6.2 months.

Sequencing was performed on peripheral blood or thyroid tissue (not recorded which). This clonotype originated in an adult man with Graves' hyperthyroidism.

The DNA is as follows: TGTGCCACCAGCACAGCGCGGGACAGTTGGGAAAAACTGTTTTTT. Translated, this is CATSTARDSWEKLFF. Recombination linked TRBV15 to TRBJ1-4; TRBD1 matches 7 bases in the middle. The CDR3 numbers 15 residues from cysteine through phenylalanine. Only the CDR3 region is kept as DNA, spanning 45 bases read in frame from base 1. Relative to germline, V is missing 4 bases and J is missing 8 bases, with 10 bases of the junction outside any gene match. From a lookup of the germline V gene (reference sequence), CDR1 and CDR2 are LNHNV and YYDKDF.